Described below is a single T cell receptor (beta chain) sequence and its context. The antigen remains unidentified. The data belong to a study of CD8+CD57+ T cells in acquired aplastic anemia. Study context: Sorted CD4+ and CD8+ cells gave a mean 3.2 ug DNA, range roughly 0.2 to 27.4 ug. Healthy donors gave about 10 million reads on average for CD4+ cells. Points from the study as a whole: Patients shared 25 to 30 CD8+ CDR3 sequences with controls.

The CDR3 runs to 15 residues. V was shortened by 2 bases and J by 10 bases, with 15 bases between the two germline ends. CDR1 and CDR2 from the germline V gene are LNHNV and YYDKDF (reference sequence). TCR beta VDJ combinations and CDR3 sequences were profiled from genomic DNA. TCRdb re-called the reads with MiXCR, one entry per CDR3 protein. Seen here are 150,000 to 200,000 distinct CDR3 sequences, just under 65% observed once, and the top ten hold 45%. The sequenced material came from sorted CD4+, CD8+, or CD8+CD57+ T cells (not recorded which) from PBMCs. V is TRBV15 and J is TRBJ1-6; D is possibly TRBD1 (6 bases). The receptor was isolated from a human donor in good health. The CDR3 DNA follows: TGTGCCACCAGCAGAATAGTACAGGGCAAATCACCCCTCCACTTT. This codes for CATSRIVQGKSPLHF.